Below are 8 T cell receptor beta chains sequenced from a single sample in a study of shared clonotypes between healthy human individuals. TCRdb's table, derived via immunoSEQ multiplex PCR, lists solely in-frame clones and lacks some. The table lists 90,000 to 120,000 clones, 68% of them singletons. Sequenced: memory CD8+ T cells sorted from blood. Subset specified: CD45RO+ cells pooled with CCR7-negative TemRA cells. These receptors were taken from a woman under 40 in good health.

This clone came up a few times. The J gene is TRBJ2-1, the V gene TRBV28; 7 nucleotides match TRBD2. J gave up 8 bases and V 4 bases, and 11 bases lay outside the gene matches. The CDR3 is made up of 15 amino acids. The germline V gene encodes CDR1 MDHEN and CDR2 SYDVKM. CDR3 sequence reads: CASSSTGGRPDEQFF. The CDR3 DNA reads TGTGCCAGCAGTTCCACGGGCGGGAGACCCGATGAGCAGTTCTTC.

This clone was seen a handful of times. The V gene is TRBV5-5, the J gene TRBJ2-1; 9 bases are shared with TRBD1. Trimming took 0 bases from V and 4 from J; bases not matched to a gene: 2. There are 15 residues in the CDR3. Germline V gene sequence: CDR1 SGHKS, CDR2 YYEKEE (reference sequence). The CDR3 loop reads CASSLAGTGYNEQFF. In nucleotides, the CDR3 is TGTGCCAGCAGCTTGGCGGGGACAGGGTACAATGAGCAGTTCTTC.

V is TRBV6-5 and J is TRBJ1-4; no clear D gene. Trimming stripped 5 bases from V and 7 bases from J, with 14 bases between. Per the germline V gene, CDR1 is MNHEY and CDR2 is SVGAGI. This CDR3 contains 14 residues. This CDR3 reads CASSPVQSPEKLFF. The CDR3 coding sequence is TGTGCCAGCAGTCCCGTCCAATCGCCTGAAAAACTGTTTTTT.

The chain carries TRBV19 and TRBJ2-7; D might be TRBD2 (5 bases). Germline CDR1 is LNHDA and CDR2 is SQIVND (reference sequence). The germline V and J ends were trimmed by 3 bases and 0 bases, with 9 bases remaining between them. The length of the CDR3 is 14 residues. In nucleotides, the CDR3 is TGTGCCAGTAGTATGGGGAGACACTCCTACGAGCAGTACTTC. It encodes CASSMGRHSYEQYF.

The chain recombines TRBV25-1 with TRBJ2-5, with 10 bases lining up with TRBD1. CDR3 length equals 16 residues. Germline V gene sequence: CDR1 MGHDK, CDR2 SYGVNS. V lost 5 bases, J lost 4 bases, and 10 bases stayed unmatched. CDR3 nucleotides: TGTGCCAGCAGTTCGTCTGGGGACAGGGGTGGAGAGACCCAGTACTTC. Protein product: CASSSSGDRGGETQYF.

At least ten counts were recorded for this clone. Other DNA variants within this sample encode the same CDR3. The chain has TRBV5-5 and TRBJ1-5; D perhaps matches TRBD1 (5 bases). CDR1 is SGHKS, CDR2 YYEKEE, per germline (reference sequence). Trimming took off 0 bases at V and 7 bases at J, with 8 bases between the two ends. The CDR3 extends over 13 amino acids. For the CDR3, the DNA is TGTGCCAGCAGCTTGGATTGGGGGCAGCCCCAGCATTTT. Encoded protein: CASSLDWGQPQHF. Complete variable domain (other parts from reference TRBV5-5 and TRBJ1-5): DAGVTQSPTHLIKTRGQQVTLRCSPISGHKSVSWYQQVLGQGPQFIFQYYEKEERGRGNFPDRFSARQFPNYSSELNVNALLLGDSALYLCASSLDWGQPQHFGDGTRLSIL.

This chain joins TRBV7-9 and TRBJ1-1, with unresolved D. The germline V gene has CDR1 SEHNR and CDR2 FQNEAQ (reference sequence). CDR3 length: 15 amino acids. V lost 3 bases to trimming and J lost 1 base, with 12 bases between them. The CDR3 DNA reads TGTGCCAGCAGCTTTTATTTAACAGAGAACACTGAAGCTTTCTTT. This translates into CASSFYLTENTEAFF.

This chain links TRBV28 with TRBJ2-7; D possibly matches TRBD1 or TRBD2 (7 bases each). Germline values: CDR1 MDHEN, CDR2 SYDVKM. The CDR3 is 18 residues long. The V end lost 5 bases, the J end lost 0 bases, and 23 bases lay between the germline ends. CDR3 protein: CASSPRGRGRYSSYEQYF. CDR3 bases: TGTGCCAGCAGTCCCCGGGGGAGGGGGCGGTACAGCTCCTACGAGCAGTACTTC.